The source of this TCR beta chain is a study of blood T cell repertoires in COVID-19. Study summary: Some COVID-19 samples were acute and others convalescent; all came from the United States, Italy and Spain.

The table came from immunoSEQ multiplex PCR; TCRdb's copy has only in-frame clones and leaves some out. Of under 130,000 clones listed, 65% to 90% are singletons. V shed 6 bases, J shed 2 bases, and the junction held 5 bases outside the gene matches. The CDR3 has 15 residues. Germline V gene data show CDR1 as MDHEN and CDR2 as SYDVKM. The sequence was obtained from a middle-aged man with acute or convalescent COVID-19. J is TRBJ1-5 and V is TRBV28; 9 nucleotides match TRBD1. Sequencing was done on a sample of peripheral blood. CDR3 DNA: TGTGCCAGCAGCCCCAGGACAGGGGGCAATCAGCCCCAGCATTTT. Protein: CASSPRTGGNQPQHF.